A single sample is the source of the 17 T cell receptor beta chains below, sequenced in a study of blood T cell repertoires in COVID-19. The assay was immunoSEQ multiplex PCR, and TCRdb's table has in-frame clones only and misses some. The sample yields about 380,000 clones, more than 75% seen once. Sequences were obtained from PBMCs or T cells enriched from blood (not recorded which). These receptors were taken from a young woman who had recovered from COVID-19.

The chain uses TRBV9 and TRBJ2-3, with a weak D call TRBD1 (6 bases). The CDR3 totals 14 residues. Per the germline V gene, CDR1 is SGDLS and CDR2 is YYNGEE. The V and J ends lost 3 bases and 3 bases respectively, with 11 bases between them. Written as DNA, the CDR3 is TGTGCCAGCAGCGCCGTGCAGGGGACAGATACGCAGTATTTT. Its protein is CASSAVQGTDTQYF.

The chain employs TRBV28 and TRBJ1-5; tentatively, D is TRBD1 (6 bases). This CDR3 is 16 amino acids long. Trimming removed 4 bases at V and 6 bases at J, with 19 bases between. From germline, CDR1 is MDHEN and CDR2 SYDVKM. This chain's CDR3 is CASSSGGGPSGQPQHF. The CDR3 DNA follows: TGTGCCAGCAGTTCCGGGGGGGGCCCTTCGGGTCAGCCCCAGCATTTT.

This chain links TRBV25-1 with TRBJ1-1; TRBD1 matches at 8 bases. Germline CDR1 reads MGHDK; CDR2 reads SYGVNS. The CDR3 runs to 14 residues. With V trimmed by 4 bases and J by 1 base, 2 bases remained unmatched. CDR3 nucleotides: TGTGCCAGCAGTGTGACAGGGGCGAACACTGAAGCTTTCTTT. This encodes CASSVTGANTEAFF. The whole variable domain, filled in from reference TRBV25-1 and TRBJ1-1, reads EADIYQTPRYLVIGTGKKITLECSQTMGHDKMYWYQQDPGMELHLIHYSYGVNSTEKGDLSSESTVSRIRTEHFPLTLESARPSHTSQYLCASSVTGANTEAFFGQGTRLTVV.

The chain is built from TRBV6-2 or TRBV6-3 and TRBJ1-1; a possible D gene is TRBD1 (6 bases). CDR3 size: 15 residues. With 1 base removed from V and 5 bases from J, the gap between germline ends came to 14 bases. CDR1 and CDR2 (germline): MNHEY, SVGEGT. The CDR3 DNA follows: TGTGCCAGCAGTTACTTTAGACAGGAGAGGACTGAAGCTTTCTTT. Residues: CASSYFRQERTEAFF.

CDR3 DNA: TGTGCCAGCAGCCAAGTCTCAGCGGCCATATATTTT. It translates to CASSQVSAAIYF. The chain joins TRBV14 to TRBJ1-3; D is ambiguous. V lost 1 base to trimming and J lost 11 bases, with 9 bases between them. This CDR3 is 12 amino acids long. Germline values: CDR1 SGHDN, CDR2 FVKESK.

This clone was recorded once. The chain combines TRBV5-1 with TRBJ1-1; tentatively, D is TRBD1 (5 bases). CDR3 length: 15 residues. In germline, CDR1 is SGHRS, CDR2 YFSETQ. V was pared by 0 bases and J by 1 base, with 10 bases between. The CDR3 coding sequence is TGCGCCAGCAGCTTGGGGGGCAGGCAGAACACTGAAGCTTTCTTT. Its translation is CASSLGGRQNTEAFF.

The rearrangement links TRBV6-2 or TRBV6-3 to TRBJ1-2, with a possible D match to TRBD1 (5 bases). The CDR3 spans 12 residues. The germline V and J ends were trimmed by 6 bases and 13 bases, with 18 bases remaining between them. The germline gives CDR1 MNHEY, CDR2 SVGEGT. CDR3 DNA: TGTGCCAGCAGGCCTGGAGGGGTAGAACCCACCTTC. Its translation is CASRPGGVEPTF.

V is TRBV3-1 (or the pseudogene TRBV3-2) and J is TRBJ1-3; no reliable D call. CDR3 length: 16 amino acids. V was pared by 0 bases and J by 0 bases, with 9 bases between. Germline V CDR1 and CDR2: LGHDT, YNNKEL (reference sequence). CDR3 in DNA: TGTGCCAGCAGCCAAGAACAGTTGCTCTCTGGAAACACCATATATTTT. Amino acids: CASSQEQLLSGNTIYF.

V usage is TRBV6-1 and J usage is TRBJ1-2, with TRBD1 identical over 8 bases. The CDR3 is made up of 13 amino acids. Germline-derived CDR1 and CDR2 are MNHNS and SASEGT. V trimming: 5 bases; J trimming: 6 bases; junction bases outside the gene matches: 5. The CDR3 DNA is TGTGCCAGCAGTCAGAGGACAGGGAATGGCTACACCTTC. Its protein is CASSQRTGNGYTF.

The chain joins TRBV28 to TRBJ1-2; D is undetermined. Trimming cost V 1 base and J 4 bases, with 13 bases left between them. Germline-derived CDR1 and CDR2 are MDHEN and SYDVKM. This CDR3 comprises 15 residues. CDR3 region: CASSLFRTDLYGYTF. For the CDR3, the DNA is TGTGCCAGCAGTTTATTTAGAACAGACCTCTATGGCTACACCTTC.

V usage is TRBV7-3 and J usage is TRBJ1-6, with D hard to call. Deletions cut 5 bases from V and 0 bases from J, with 8 bases between. The CDR3 has 15 residues. The germline CDR1 and CDR2 sequences are SGHTA and FQGTGA. CDR3 loop: CASSPGSSYNSPLHF. CDR3 DNA sequence: TGTGCCAGCAGCCCCGGGAGCTCCTATAATTCACCCCTCCACTTT.

CDR3 region: CASSSPCSGGSYEQYF. CDR3 bases: TGTGCCAGCAGCTCCCCGTGCAGCGGGGGATCCTACGAGCAGTACTTC. The V and J genes are TRBV21-1 and TRBJ2-7; the DNA was not used to check the table's D call, TRBD2. TRBV21-1 is assigned pseudogene status. CDR3 length: 16 amino acids.

In its sample, this clone was seen once. The chain links TRBV10-3 to TRBJ1-1, with D possibly being TRBD1 (6 bases). V lost 11 bases, J lost 3 bases, and 16 bases lay in between. There are 13 residues in the CDR3. Germline V lookup: CDR1 ENHRY, CDR2 SYGVKD. The CDR3 nucleotides are TGTGCCGGTAGGCGAAACAGGGACACTGAAGCTTTCTTT. It specifies CAGRRNRDTEAFF.

The gene calls are TRBV5-1 and TRBJ2-1; D may be TRBD2 (5 bases). This CDR3 is built from 15 residues. Trimming removed 0 bases at V and 3 bases at J, with 10 bases between. Germline CDR1 SGHRS, CDR2 YFSETQ. This CDR3 reads CASSLVEGFYNEQFF. Here the CDR3 DNA reads TGCGCCAGCAGCTTGGTAGAGGGATTCTACAATGAGCAGTTCTTC.

V is TRBV6-5 and J is TRBJ1-2; D may be TRBD1 (5 bases). Deletions cut 4 bases from V and 8 bases from J, with 20 bases between. From germline, CDR1 is MNHEY and CDR2 SVGAGI. The CDR3 spans 15 residues. DNA for the CDR3: TGTGCCAGCAGTTCTTCTCTTCTTGGGGCAGGAGGCTACACCTTC. Its protein product is CASSSSLLGAGGYTF.

V usage is TRBV7-8 and J usage is TRBJ2-3, with 11 bases lining up with TRBD2. The CDR3 length is 17 residues. The J segment lost 5 bases and the V segment lost 1 base, leaving 8 bases of the junction unmatched. Germline V CDR1 and CDR2: SGHVS, FQNEAQ. CDR3 region: CASSLVPLAGGEDTQYF. Written as DNA, the CDR3 is TGTGCCAGCAGCTTAGTCCCGCTAGCGGGGGGCGAAGATACGCAGTATTTT.

Only a few counts were recorded for this clone. V is TRBV7-3 and J is TRBJ1-1, with D possibly TRBD1 on 5 matching bases. Trimming stripped 1 base from V and 1 base from J, with 10 bases between. The germline CDR1 and CDR2 sequences are SGHTA and FQGTGA. This CDR3 has 15 residues. The CDR3 protein is CASSLSGTANTEAFF. For the CDR3, the DNA is TGTGCCAGCAGCTTAAGCGGGACGGCGAACACTGAAGCTTTCTTT.